The 21 T cell receptor beta chains below come from one sample, sequenced in a study of early T cells in non-severe SARS-CoV-2 infection. TCRdb reanalysed the 5' RACE reads using MiXCR and keeps one entry per CDR3 protein. The table shows tens of thousands of distinct CDR3 sequences, with less than 9.5% occurring only once. The sequences come from whole blood, collected at baseline. The source is an adult who was a healthcare worker with PCR-confirmed SARS-CoV-2 infection or an uninfected control (not recorded which).

This clonotype has ten or more counts. The chain couples TRBV20-1 to TRBJ2-3; 7 bases agree with TRBD2. The CDR3 length is 18 residues. V lost 6 bases to trimming and J lost 7 bases; unmatched junction nucleotides: 25. Germline lookup yields CDR1 DFQATT and CDR2 SNEGSKA (reference sequence). The CDR3 sequence: CSALGRELWGGFHNTQYF. The DNA for the CDR3 is TGCAGTGCCCTCGGCCGGGAACTGTGGGGGGGGTTTCATAATACGCAGTATTTT.

The V and J genes are TRBV3-1 and TRBJ2-7, with no clear D. Germline assignment: CDR1 LGHDT and CDR2 YNNKEL (reference sequence). CDR3 length: 13 residues. Deletions cut 1 base from V and 10 bases from J, with 14 bases between. The CDR3 nucleotides are TGTGCCAGCAGCCAAGGATACCCGAACGGTCAGTACTTC. This sequence encodes CASSQGYPNGQYF.

This clonotype was recorded once. CDR3 protein: CASSIPKSPTGYTF. The CDR3 bases are TGTGCCAGCAGCATACCAAAGTCACCAACCGGCTACACCTTC. The chain joins TRBV12-3 or TRBV12-4 to TRBJ1-2; no firm D call. Trimming stripped 6 bases from V and 8 bases from J, with 19 bases between. CDR3 length: 14 amino acids.

This clonotype has only a few counts. The chain links TRBV25-1 to TRBJ1-3; D remains unclear. V lost 4 bases to trimming and J lost 7 bases, with 8 bases between them. The CDR3 spans 12 residues. CDR1 and CDR2 (germline): MGHDK, SYGVNS. CDR3 nucleotides: TGTGCCAGCAGTGTAGGGATGAACACCATATATTTT. This gives the protein CASSVGMNTIYF.

This clonotype was detected only a few times. The rearrangement links TRBV4-1 to TRBJ2-3, with D possibly TRBD2 on 5 matching bases. Trimming left V 4 bases short and J 6 bases short, with 14 bases between. The CDR3 runs 14 residues. Germline CDR1 reads MGHRA; CDR2 reads YSYEKL. This chain's CDR3 is CASSLYILADTQYF. The CDR3 DNA reads TGCGCCAGCAGCCTGTACATTTTAGCGGATACGCAGTATTTT.

The V call is TRBV12-3 or TRBV12-4, the J call TRBJ2-3, with D maybe TRBD1 (6 bases). The CDR3 contains 13 residues. V gave up 6 bases and J gave up 0 bases, with 7 bases separating them. CDR3 sequence reads: CASSGQSTDTQYF. CDR3 coding DNA: TGTGCCAGCAGCGGACAGAGCACAGATACGCAGTATTTT.

J is TRBJ1-5 and V is TRBV7-8; D is unclear. Trimming left V 8 bases short and J 4 bases short, with 9 bases between. Germline loops: CDR1 SGHVS, CDR2 FQNEAQ. This CDR3 is 12 amino acids long. CDR3 DNA sequence: TGTGCCAGCGCTGAGGGAAATCAGCCCCAGCATTTT. Translation: CASAEGNQPQHF. Drawing the rest from reference TRBV7-8 and TRBJ1-5, the complete variable domain is GAGVSQSPRYKVAKRGQDVALRCDPISGHVSLFWYQQALGQGPEFLTYFQNEAQLDKSGLPSDRFFAERPEGSVSTLKIQRTQQEDSAVYLCASAEGNQPQHFGDGTRLSIL.

This clonotype was counted a few times. The rearrangement links TRBV6-2 or TRBV6-3 to TRBJ1-5, with D hard to call. Germline V gene lookup returns CDR1 MNHEY and CDR2 SVGEGT. Trimming stripped 7 bases from V and 1 base from J, with 8 bases between. The CDR3 length is 13 residues. This chain's CDR3 is CASTRLSNQPQHF. DNA of the CDR3: TGTGCCAGCACACGTCTCAGCAATCAGCCCCAGCATTTT.

The gene calls are TRBV29-1 and TRBJ2-1, with 9 nucleotides matching TRBD2. The CDR3 runs to 13 residues. Per germline, CDR1 SQVTM and CDR2 ANQGSEA. CDR3 residues: CAGGRGSGDEQFF. Written as DNA, the CDR3 is TGCGCCGGCGGGAGGGGGAGCGGGGATGAGCAGTTCTTC.

The V gene is TRBV5-1, the J gene TRBJ2-7; 8 nucleotides align to TRBD1. The germline V gene encodes CDR1 SGHRS and CDR2 YFSETQ. The CDR3 totals 14 residues. V trimming: 1 base; J trimming: 1 base; junction bases outside the gene matches: 1. The chain's CDR3 is CASSLRQGSYEQYF. DNA of the CDR3: TGCGCCAGCAGCTTGAGACAGGGGTCCTACGAGCAGTACTTC.

This clonotype was counted many times. In DNA form, the CDR3 reads TGTGCCACCAGCAGAGCCCCGGGACTAGGGTATAATACCGGGGAGCTGTTTTTT. Translating it yields CATSRAPGLGYNTGELFF. The chain couples TRBV15 to TRBJ2-2, with 8 nucleotides matching TRBD2. Germline-derived CDR1 and CDR2 are LNHNV and YYDKDF (reference sequence). The CDR3 length is 18 residues. Trimming removed 1 base from V and 5 bases from J; junction bases left unmatched: 12.

This clonotype was seen a few times. The gene calls are TRBV20-1 and TRBJ2-2; TRBD2 matches at 11 bases. With V trimmed by 0 bases and J by 5 bases, 8 bases remained unmatched. The CDR3 loop spans 17 amino acids. The germline V gene encodes CDR1 DFQATT and CDR2 SNEGSKA (reference sequence). The CDR3 spells CSARDQASGRSTGELFF. Here the CDR3 DNA reads TGCAGTGCTAGAGATCAGGCTAGCGGGAGGTCTACCGGGGAGCTGTTTTTT.

The chain has TRBV6-5 and TRBJ2-2; D not certain. The germline V and J ends were trimmed by 4 bases and 6 bases, with 12 bases remaining between them. Looked up from germline, CDR1 is MNHEY and CDR2 is SVGAGI. The length of the CDR3 is 14 residues. The DNA for the CDR3 is TGTGCCAGCAGTTTCGGACCCTCCCCCGGGGAGCTGTTTTTT. Translating gives CASSFGPSPGELFF.

This clonotype was seen ten or more times. The DNA for the CDR3 is TGTGCCAGTAGTATAGAAAGGCCAGCCCAATCGTTCTTC. As protein: CASSIERPAQSFF. J is TRBJ2-1 and V is TRBV19; the D is unclear. Trimming cost V 0 bases and J 15 bases, with 15 bases left between them. The CDR3 length is 13 residues. Germline loops: CDR1 LNHDA, CDR2 SQIVND (reference sequence).

The chain joins TRBV11-1 to TRBJ2-7; TRBD2 is a possible D gene (5 bases). V was trimmed by 1 base and J by 0 bases, leaving 10 bases between them. Germline lookup yields CDR1 SGHAT and CDR2 FQDESV (reference sequence). The CDR3 extends over 15 amino acids. Here the CDR3 DNA reads TGTGCCAGCAGCTTAGAGGGAGCGCGCTCCTACGAGCAGTACTTC. The encoded protein is CASSLEGARSYEQYF. Filled out from reference TRBV11-1 and TRBJ2-7, the complete variable domain reads EAEVAQSPRYKITEKSQAVAFWCDPISGHATLYWYRQILGQGPELLVQFQDESVVDDSQLPKDRFSAERLKGVDSTLKIQPAELGDSAMYLCASSLEGARSYEQYFGPGTRLTVT.

The chain uses TRBV7-9 and TRBJ2-7; D is uncertain. This CDR3 comprises 15 residues. Per germline, CDR1 SEHNR and CDR2 FQNEAQ (reference sequence). V was shortened by 5 bases and J by 7 bases, with 21 bases between the two germline ends. CDR3 residues: CASSPNRAPFLEQYF. The CDR3 nucleotides read TGTGCCAGCAGCCCAAACCGGGCCCCGTTTTTGGAGCAGTACTTC.

This clonotype turned up a few times. The V and J genes are TRBV12-3 or TRBV12-4 and TRBJ2-1; D gene unclear. V lost 3 bases, J lost 4 bases, and 7 bases lay in between. The CDR3 is 13 amino acids. The CDR3 DNA reads as TGTGCCAGCAGTTTTAACAGTTACAATGAGCAGTTCTTC. Translated: CASSFNSYNEQFF.

A few counts support this clonotype. This CDR3 reads CASSERVSSYEQYF. DNA of the CDR3: TGTGCCAGCAGCGAGAGGGTAAGCTCCTACGAGCAGTACTTC. The V call is TRBV9, the J call TRBJ2-7; D might be TRBD2 (5 bases). The germline V gene encodes CDR1 SGDLS and CDR2 YYNGEE. The CDR3 contains 14 residues. Trimming took off 3 bases at V and 0 bases at J, with 10 bases between the two ends.

There are a few counts of this clonotype. J is TRBJ2-1 and V is TRBV27, with 8 bases fitting TRBD1. The CDR3 runs to 15 residues. V shed 2 bases, J shed 8 bases, and the junction held 8 bases outside the gene matches. The germline gives CDR1 MNHEY, CDR2 SMNVEV (reference sequence). The DNA of the CDR3 is TGTGCCAGCAGTTTAGGGCAGGGGGCCGGAGATGAGCAGTTCTTC. Its protein product is CASSLGQGAGDEQFF.

This clonotype was picked up many times. This chain joins TRBV28 and TRBJ2-2, with TRBD1 as a possible D gene (6 bases). The CDR3 totals 17 residues. Germline V gene data show CDR1 as MDHEN and CDR2 as SYDVKM. V dropped 2 bases and J dropped 2 bases, with 15 bases sitting between them. The DNA of the CDR3 is TGTGCCAGCAGTTTACCCACAGGGCGGTTTAACACCGGGGAGCTGTTTTTT. Its protein product is CASSLPTGRFNTGELFF.

This clonotype was counted only a few times. The chain's CDR3 is CSVVMGTGNQPQHF. The CDR3 nucleotides are TGCAGCGTAGTAATGGGGACCGGGAATCAGCCCCAGCATTTT. This rearrangement joins TRBV29-1 to TRBJ1-5; possible D gene TRBD1, 5 bases. Looked up from germline, CDR1 is SQVTM and CDR2 is ANQGSEA. The CDR3 runs 14 residues. V lost 6 bases to trimming and J lost 4 bases, with 16 bases between them. Based on the CDR3 plus reference TRBV29-1 and TRBJ1-5, the full variable domain is SAVISQKPSRDICQRGTSLTIQCQVDSQVTMMFWYRQQPGQSLTLIATANQGSEATYESGFVIDKFPISRPNLTFSTLTVSNMSPEDSSIYLCSVVMGTGNQPQHFGDGTRLSIL.